The T cell receptor beta chain described here comes from a study of human T cells and chemical hapten exposure. Whole-study findings and limits: Alopecia was present in the donors, so their immune response may differ from healthy people's. Among expanded TCRs, significantly more large CDR3 similarity clusters formed than among controls.

V was pared by 5 bases and J by 2 bases, with 3 bases of the junction left unmatched. Germline-derived CDR1 and CDR2 are SGHTA and FQGNSA. The CDR3 totals 13 residues. Within the library, unique molecular identifiers were attached to each individual cDNA molecule. How the authors handled the data: Sequenced samples showed a median of 95,638 TCRs each, with counts running from around 25,000 to 690,000. TCRdb recomputed calls from the RACE reads with MiXCR, one row per CDR3 protein. TCRdb's processing, not the study's, gives the V and J calls here. The sample yields 45,000 to 60,000 distinct CDR3 sequences, over 10% seen once. This clonotype was counted between two and nine times. Its target is not known. Noted time point: patch test 3, about 24 weeks after DPC sensitization. Treatment indicated: therapeutic diphenylcyclopropenone sensitization with weekly scalp DPC.

The receptor was isolated from a man aged 25 to 45 with alopecia areata. Some clones in this sample may be carry-over from other donors' samples. The rearrangement uses TRBV7-2 and TRBJ2-7, with TRBD1 matching 7 bases. The sample in question was whole blood, obtained in connection with sensitization to the hapten diphenylcyclopropenone (DPC). The CDR3 DNA reads as TGTGCCAGCAGCCACGGGACAGCCTACGAGCAGTACTTC. The encoded protein is CASSHGTAYEQYF.